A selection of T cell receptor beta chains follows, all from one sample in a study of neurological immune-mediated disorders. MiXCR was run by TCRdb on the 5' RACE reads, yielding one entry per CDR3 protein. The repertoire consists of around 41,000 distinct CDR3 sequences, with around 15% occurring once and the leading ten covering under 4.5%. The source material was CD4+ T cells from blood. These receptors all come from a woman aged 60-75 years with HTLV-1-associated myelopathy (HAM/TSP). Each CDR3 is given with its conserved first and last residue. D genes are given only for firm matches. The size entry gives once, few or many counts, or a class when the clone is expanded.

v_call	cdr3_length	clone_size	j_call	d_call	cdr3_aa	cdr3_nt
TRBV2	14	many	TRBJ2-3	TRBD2	CASSVGLARDTQYF	TGTGCCAGCAGTGTAGGACTAGCGCGCGATACGCAGTATTTT
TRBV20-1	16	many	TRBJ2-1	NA	CSARDEGTNRGNEQFF	TGCAGTGCTAGAGATGAAGGGACCAATAGGGGCAATGAGCAGTTCTTC
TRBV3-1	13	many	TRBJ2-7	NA	CASSQDLGAPQYF	TGTGCCAGCAGCCAAGATTTGGGGGCGCCCCAGTACTTC
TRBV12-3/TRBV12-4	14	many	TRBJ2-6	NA	CASSRYSGANVLTF	TGTGCCAGCAGCCGTTACTCTGGGGCCAACGTCCTGACTTTC
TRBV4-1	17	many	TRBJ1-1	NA	CASSQDGGWWPVAEAFF	TGCGCCAGCAGCCAAGACGGGGGATGGTGGCCAGTCGCTGAAGCTTTCTTT
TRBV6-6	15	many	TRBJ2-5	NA	CASSYSGENQETQYF	TGTGCCAGCAGTTACTCGGGAGAGAACCAAGAGACCCAGTACTTC
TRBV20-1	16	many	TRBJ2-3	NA	CSARSLDSASTDTQYF	TGCAGTGCTAGGTCCTTAGACAGTGCTAGCACAGATACGCAGTATTTT
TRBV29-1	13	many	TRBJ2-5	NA	CSVAPGHQETQYF	TGCAGCGTAGCGCCGGGACACCAAGAGACCCAGTACTTC
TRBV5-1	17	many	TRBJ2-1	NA	CASSRDLRQSSYNEQFF	TGCGCCAGCAGCAGGGACCTTAGACAGAGCTCCTACAATGAGCAGTTCTTC
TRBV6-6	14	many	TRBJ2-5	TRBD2	CASNGLAGAGTQYF	TGTGCCAGCAACGGACTAGCGGGGGCGGGGACCCAGTACTTC